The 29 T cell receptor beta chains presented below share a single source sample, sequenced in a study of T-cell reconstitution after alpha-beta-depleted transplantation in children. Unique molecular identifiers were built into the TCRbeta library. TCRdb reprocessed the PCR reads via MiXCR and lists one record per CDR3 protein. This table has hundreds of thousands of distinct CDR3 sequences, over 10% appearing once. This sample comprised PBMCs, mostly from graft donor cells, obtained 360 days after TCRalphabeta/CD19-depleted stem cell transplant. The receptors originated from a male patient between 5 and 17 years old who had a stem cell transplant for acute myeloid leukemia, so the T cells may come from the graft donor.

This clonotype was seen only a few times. CDR3 sequence reads: CASSPGLYQETQYF. CDR3 DNA: TGTGCCAGCAGCCCTGGACTATACCAAGAGACCCAGTACTTC. This chain links TRBV5-5 with TRBJ2-5; tentatively, D is TRBD2 (6 bases). Trimming took 4 bases from V and 0 from J, leaving 10 bases between them. Germline V CDR1 and CDR2: SGHKS, YYEKEE (reference sequence). The length of the CDR3 is 14 residues. The full variable domain, rest sourced from reference TRBV5-5 and TRBJ2-5, is DAGVTQSPTHLIKTRGQQVTLRCSPISGHKSVSWYQQVLGQGPQFIFQYYEKEERGRGNFPDRFSARQFPNYSSELNVNALLLGDSALYLCASSPGLYQETQYFGPGTRLLVL.

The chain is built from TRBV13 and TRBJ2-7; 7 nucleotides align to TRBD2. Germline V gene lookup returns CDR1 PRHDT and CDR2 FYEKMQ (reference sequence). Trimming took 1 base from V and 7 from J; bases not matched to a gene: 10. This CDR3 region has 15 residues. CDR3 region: CASSLVGGSSGEQYF. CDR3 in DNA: TGTGCCAGCAGCTTAGTGGGCGGGAGCTCGGGAGAGCAGTACTTC.

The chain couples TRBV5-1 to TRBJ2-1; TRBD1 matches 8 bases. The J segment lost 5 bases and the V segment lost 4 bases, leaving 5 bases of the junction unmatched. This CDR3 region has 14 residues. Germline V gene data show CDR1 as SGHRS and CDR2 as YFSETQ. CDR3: CASSAGQDNNEQFF. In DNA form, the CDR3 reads TGCGCCAGCAGCGCGGGACAGGATAACAATGAGCAGTTCTTC.

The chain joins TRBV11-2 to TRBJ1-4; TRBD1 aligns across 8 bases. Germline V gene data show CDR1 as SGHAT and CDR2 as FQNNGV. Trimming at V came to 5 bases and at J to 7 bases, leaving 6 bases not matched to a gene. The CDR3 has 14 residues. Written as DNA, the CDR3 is TGTGCCAGCAGCACCGACAGGGGTAGTGAAAAACTGTTTTTT. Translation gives CASSTDRGSEKLFF.

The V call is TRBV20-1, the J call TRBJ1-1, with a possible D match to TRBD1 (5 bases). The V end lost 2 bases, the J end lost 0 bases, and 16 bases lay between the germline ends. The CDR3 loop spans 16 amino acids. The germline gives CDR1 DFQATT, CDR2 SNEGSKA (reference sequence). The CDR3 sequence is CSARRDGTVMNTEAFF. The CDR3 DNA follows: TGCAGTGCTAGACGAGACGGGACGGTCATGAACACTGAAGCTTTCTTT.

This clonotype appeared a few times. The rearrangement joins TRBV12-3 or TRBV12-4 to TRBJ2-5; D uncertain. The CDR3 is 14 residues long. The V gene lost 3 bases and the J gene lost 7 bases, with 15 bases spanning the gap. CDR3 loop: CASSLGSPKGTQYF. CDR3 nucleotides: TGTGCCAGCAGTTTGGGCAGTCCCAAGGGGACCCAGTACTTC.

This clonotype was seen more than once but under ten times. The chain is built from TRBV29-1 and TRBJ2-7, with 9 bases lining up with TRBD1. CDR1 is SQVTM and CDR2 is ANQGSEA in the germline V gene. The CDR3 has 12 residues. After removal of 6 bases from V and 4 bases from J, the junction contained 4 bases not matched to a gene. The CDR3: CSVTGGPYEQYF. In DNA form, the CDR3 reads TGCAGCGTAACAGGGGGCCCATACGAGCAGTACTTC.

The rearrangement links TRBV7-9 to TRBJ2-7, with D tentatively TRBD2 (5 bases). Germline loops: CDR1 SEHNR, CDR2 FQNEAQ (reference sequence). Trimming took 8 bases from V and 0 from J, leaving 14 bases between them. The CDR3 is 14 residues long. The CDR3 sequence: CASGPGLNSYEQYF. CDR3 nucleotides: TGTGCCAGCGGCCCCGGACTGAACTCCTACGAGCAGTACTTC.

The CDR3 DNA reads TGCAGTGCTAGTAACGGAGGTCATCTTTTCAATGAGCAGTTCTTC. Translated: CSASNGGHLFNEQFF. The chain uses TRBV20-1 and TRBJ2-1, with a weak D call TRBD2 (5 bases). CDR3 length: 15 residues. CDR1 and CDR2 from the germline V gene are DFQATT and SNEGSKA (reference sequence). With 3 bases removed from V and 6 bases from J, the gap between germline ends came to 18 bases.

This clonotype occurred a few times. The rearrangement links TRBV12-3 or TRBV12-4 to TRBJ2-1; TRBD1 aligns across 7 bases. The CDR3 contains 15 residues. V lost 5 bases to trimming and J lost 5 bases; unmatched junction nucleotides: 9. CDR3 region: CASSPDPDRNNEQFF. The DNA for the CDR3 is TGTGCCAGCAGTCCCGACCCGGACAGGAACAATGAGCAGTTCTTC.

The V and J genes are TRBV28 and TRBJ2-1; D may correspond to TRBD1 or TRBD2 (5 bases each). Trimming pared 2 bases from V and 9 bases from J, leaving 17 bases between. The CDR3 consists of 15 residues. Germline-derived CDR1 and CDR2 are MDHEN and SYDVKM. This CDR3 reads CASSLESGSGGEQFF. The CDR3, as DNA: TGTGCCAGCAGTTTAGAATCAGGGAGTGGCGGTGAGCAGTTCTTC.

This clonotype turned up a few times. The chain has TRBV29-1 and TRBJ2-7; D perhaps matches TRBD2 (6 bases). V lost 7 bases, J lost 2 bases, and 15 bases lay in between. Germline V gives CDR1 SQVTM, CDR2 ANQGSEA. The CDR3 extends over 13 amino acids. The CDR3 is CSAFLASTYEQYF. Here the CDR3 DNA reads TGCAGCGCTTTTCTAGCGTCGACCTACGAGCAGTACTTC.

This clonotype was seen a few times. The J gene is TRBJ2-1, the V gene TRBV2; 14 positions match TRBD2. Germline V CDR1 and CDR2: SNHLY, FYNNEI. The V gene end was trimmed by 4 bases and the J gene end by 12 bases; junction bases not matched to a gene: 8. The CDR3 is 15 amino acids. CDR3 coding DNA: TGTGCCAGCAGTGTCGGGACTAGCGGGAGAATGTGGCAGTTCTTC. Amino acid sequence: CASSVGTSGRMWQFF.

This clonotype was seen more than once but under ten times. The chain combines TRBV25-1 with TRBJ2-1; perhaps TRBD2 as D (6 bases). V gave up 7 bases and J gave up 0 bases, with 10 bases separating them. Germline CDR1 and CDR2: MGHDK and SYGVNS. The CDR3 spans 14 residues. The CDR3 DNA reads TGTGCCAGCAAAGGTAGCGGCTCCTACAATGAGCAGTTCTTC. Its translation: CASKGSGSYNEQFF.

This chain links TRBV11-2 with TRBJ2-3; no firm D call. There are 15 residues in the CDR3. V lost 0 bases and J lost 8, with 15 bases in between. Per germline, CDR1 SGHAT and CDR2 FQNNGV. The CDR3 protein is CASSLELASGPTQYF. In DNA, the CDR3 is TGTGCCAGCAGCTTAGAGTTGGCTTCTGGGCCTACGCAGTATTTT.

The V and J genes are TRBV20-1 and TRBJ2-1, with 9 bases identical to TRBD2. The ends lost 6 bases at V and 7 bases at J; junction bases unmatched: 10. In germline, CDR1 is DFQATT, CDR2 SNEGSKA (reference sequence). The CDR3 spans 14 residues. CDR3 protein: CSAVSSSGKNEQFF. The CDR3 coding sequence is TGCAGTGCCGTCTCATCTAGCGGGAAGAATGAGCAGTTCTTC.

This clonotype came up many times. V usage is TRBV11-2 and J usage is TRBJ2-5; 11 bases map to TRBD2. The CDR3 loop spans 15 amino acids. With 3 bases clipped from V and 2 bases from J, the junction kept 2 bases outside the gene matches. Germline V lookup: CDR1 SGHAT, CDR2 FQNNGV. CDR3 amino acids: CASSLGTSGQETQYF. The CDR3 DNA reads TGTGCCAGCAGCTTGGGGACTAGCGGACAAGAGACCCAGTACTTC.

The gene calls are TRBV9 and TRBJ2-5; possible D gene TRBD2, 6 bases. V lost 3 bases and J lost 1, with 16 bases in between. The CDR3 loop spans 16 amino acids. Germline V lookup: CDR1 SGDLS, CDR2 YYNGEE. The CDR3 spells CASSAVGLLIQETQYF. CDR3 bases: TGTGCCAGCAGCGCAGTGGGACTCCTTATCCAAGAGACCCAGTACTTC.

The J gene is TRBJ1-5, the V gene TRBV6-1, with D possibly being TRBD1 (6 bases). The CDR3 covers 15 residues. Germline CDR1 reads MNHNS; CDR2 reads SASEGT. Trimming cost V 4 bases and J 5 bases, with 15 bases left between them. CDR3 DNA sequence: TGTGCCAGCAGTGCGCTGGGGGGGCGCGATCAGCCCCAGCATTTT. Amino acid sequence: CASSALGGRDQPQHF.

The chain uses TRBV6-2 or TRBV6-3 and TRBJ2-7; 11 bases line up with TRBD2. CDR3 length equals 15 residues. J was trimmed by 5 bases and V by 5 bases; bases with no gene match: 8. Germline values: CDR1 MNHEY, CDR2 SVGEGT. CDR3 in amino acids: CASSDTSGRVDEQYF. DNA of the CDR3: TGTGCCAGCAGTGATACTAGCGGGAGAGTCGACGAGCAGTACTTC.

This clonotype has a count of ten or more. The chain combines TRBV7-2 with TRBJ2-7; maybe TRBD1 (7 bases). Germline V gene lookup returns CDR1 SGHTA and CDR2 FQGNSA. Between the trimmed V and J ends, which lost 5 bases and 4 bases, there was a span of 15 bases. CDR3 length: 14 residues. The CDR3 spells CASSVQGGWYEQYF. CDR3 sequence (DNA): TGTGCCAGCAGCGTCCAGGGGGGCTGGTACGAGCAGTACTTC. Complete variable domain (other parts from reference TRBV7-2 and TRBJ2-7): GAGVSQSPSNKVTEKGKDVELRCDPISGHTALYWYRQSLGQGLEFLIYFQGNSAPDKSGLPSDRFSAERTGGSVSTLTIQRTQQEDSAVYLCASSVQGGWYEQYFGPGTRLTVT.

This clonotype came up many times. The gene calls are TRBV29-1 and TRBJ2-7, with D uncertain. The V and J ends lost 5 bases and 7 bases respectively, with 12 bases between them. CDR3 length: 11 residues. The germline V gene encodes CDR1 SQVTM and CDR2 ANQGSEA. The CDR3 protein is CSVLYAKEQYF. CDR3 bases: TGCAGCGTTCTTTACGCGAAGGAGCAGTACTTC.

The CDR3 here is CASSVGRLAGARETQYF. The CDR3 DNA follows: TGTGCCAGCAGCGTAGGTCGGCTAGCGGGGGCCAGGGAGACCCAGTACTTC. The V gene is TRBV9, the J gene TRBJ2-5, with 10 positions matching TRBD2. V shed 0 bases and J 5 bases; nucleotides not matched to a gene: 10. Germline CDR1 is SGDLS and CDR2 is YYNGEE. This CDR3 contains 17 residues.

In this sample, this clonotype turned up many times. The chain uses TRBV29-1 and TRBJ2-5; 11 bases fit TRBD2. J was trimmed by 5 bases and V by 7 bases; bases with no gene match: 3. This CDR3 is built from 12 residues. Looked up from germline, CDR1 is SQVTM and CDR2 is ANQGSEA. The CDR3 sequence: CSALAGGETQYF. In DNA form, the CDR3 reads TGCAGCGCGCTAGCGGGAGGTGAGACCCAGTACTTC.

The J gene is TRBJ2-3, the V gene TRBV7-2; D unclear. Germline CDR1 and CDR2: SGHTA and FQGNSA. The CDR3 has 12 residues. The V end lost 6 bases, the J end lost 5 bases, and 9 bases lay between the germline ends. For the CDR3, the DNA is TGTGCCAGCAGACCCCCCGGAGATACGCAGTATTTT. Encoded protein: CASRPPGDTQYF.

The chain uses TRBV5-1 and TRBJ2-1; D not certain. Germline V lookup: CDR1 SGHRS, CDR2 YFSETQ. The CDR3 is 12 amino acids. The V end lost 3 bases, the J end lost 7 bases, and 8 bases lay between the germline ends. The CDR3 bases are TGCGCCAGCAGCTGGAAGGGAAATGAGCAGTTCTTC. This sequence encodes CASSWKGNEQFF.

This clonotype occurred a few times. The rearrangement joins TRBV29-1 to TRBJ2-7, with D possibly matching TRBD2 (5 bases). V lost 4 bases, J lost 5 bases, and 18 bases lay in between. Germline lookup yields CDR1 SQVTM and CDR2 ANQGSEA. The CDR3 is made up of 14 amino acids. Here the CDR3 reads CSVGPGLLSHEQYF. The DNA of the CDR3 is TGCAGCGTTGGCCCCGGACTTTTGTCCCACGAGCAGTACTTC.

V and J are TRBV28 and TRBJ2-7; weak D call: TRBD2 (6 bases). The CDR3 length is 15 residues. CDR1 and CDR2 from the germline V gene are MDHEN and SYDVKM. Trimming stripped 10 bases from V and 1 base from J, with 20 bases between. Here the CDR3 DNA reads TGTGCCACACACACTGTTATTAGCGGATCCTACGAGCAGTACTTC. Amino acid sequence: CATHTVISGSYEQYF.

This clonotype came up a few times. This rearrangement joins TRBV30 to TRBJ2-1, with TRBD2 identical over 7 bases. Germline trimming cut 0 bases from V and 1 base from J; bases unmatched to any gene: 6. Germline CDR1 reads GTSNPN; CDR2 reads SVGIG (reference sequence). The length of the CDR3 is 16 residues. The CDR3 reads CAWSVLMGGSYNEQFF. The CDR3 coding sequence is TGTGCCTGGAGTGTACTCATGGGAGGGTCCTACAATGAGCAGTTCTTC. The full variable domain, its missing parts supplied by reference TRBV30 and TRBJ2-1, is SQTIHQWPATLVQPVGSPLSLECTVEGTSNPNLYWYRQAAGRGLQLLFYSVGIGQISSEVPQNLSASRPQDRQFILSSKKLLLSDSGFYLCAWSVLMGGSYNEQFFGPGTRLTVL.